These 9 T cell receptor beta chains came from one sample sequenced in a study of human T cells and chemical hapten exposure. TCRdb reanalysed the RACE reads using MiXCR and keeps one entry per CDR3 protein. This table holds approximately 34,000 distinct CDR3 sequences, 5% to 7% found once. Time point of the sample: patch test 1, 2 weeks after DPC sensitization. Noted treatment: therapeutic diphenylcyclopropenone sensitization with weekly scalp DPC. Total RNA came from unfractionated whole blood. Sequences were derived from whole blood, sampled in connection with sensitization to the hapten diphenylcyclopropenone (DPC). The receptors shown here come from a woman aged 25 to 39 with alopecia areata. Some clones in this sample may be carry-over from other donors' samples.

The V and J genes are TRBV12-3 or TRBV12-4 and TRBJ1-1; D is possibly TRBD1 (5 bases). The CDR3 contains 18 residues. V was pared by 5 bases and J by 1 base, with 23 bases between. The CDR3 coding sequence is TGTGCCAGCAGTCGGGGAGGGACCGCCTTAGGTGGGAACACTGAAGCTTTCTTT. It translates to CASSRGGTALGGNTEAFF.

The chain is built from TRBV3-1 and TRBJ2-2; tentatively, D is TRBD1 (6 bases). CDR3 length equals 15 residues. The V gene lost 3 bases and the J gene lost 0 bases, with 8 bases spanning the gap. Germline V CDR1 and CDR2: LGHDT, YNNKEL (reference sequence). The CDR3 sequence is CASSQQGSNTGELFF. CDR3 bases: TGTGCCAGCAGCCAGCAGGGGTCGAACACCGGGGAGCTGTTTTTT.

This clonotype showed up many times. V gene TRBV6-2 or TRBV6-3 combines with J gene TRBJ1-1; tentatively, D is TRBD1 (5 bases). There are 15 residues in the CDR3. The V gene lost 5 bases and the J gene lost 5 bases, with 18 bases spanning the gap. Looked up from germline, CDR1 is MNHEY and CDR2 is SVGEGT. In DNA, the CDR3 is TGTGCCAGCAGTCCTTTCACAGGCGGCGGGACTGAAGCTTTCTTT. This gives the protein CASSPFTGGGTEAFF.

The V and J genes are TRBV7-2 and TRBJ1-5, with D unclear. Germline V gene lookup returns CDR1 SGHTA and CDR2 FQGNSA. The CDR3 length is 15 residues. Deletions cut 1 base from V and 4 bases from J, with 11 bases between. The CDR3 protein is CASSLGGLANQPQHF. As DNA, the CDR3 is TGTGCCAGCAGCTTAGGAGGGCTCGCTAATCAGCCCCAGCATTTT.

V gene TRBV28 combines with J gene TRBJ2-3; the match to TRBD2 covers 8 bases. CDR3 size: 17 residues. CDR1 MDHEN and CDR2 SYDVKM come from the germline V gene. Losses at the gene ends were 2 bases for V and 4 bases for J; bases not matched to a gene: 11. CDR3 bases: TGTGCCAGCAGTTTAAGTGGTGTCGGGAGGGACGCAGATACGCAGTATTTT. It encodes CASSLSGVGRDADTQYF.

This clonotype was found many times. This chain uses TRBV3-1 with TRBJ1-1, with TRBD1 as a possible D gene (5 bases). The CDR3 covers 12 residues. V was pared by 1 base and J by 5 bases, with 5 bases between. Germline loops: CDR1 LGHDT, CDR2 YNNKEL (reference sequence). The CDR3 protein is CASSQGGTEAFF. The CDR3 DNA sequence: TGTGCCAGCAGCCAAGGGGGGACTGAAGCTTTCTTT.

The chain recombines TRBV12-3 or TRBV12-4 with TRBJ1-1; D uncertain. There are 13 residues in the CDR3. V dropped 3 bases and J dropped 1 base, with 6 bases sitting between them. The CDR3 coding sequence is TGTGCCAGCAGTTTCGAGCGGAACACTGAAGCTTTCTTT. It is translated as CASSFERNTEAFF.

There are many counts of this clonotype. The gene calls are TRBV20-1 and TRBJ1-1; possible D gene TRBD1, 5 bases. Germline V gives CDR1 DFQATT, CDR2 SNEGSKA (reference sequence). This CDR3 contains 15 residues. The ends were cut back, 0 bases at V and 7 bases at J, with 18 bases in the middle. CDR3 residues: CSARDFGGVFGEAFF. The CDR3 region has the DNA TGCAGTGCTAGAGATTTCGGAGGGGTTTTCGGTGAAGCTTTCTTT.

The chain recombines TRBV7-9 with TRBJ1-1; 10 bases are shared with TRBD1. In germline, CDR1 is SEHNR, CDR2 FQNEAQ (reference sequence). The CDR3 consists of 14 residues. J lost 7 bases, V lost 5 bases, and 7 bases had no gene match. The CDR3 coding sequence is TGTGCCAGCAGCCGTCTGGGACAGGGGAATGAAGCTTTCTTT. Amino acid sequence: CASSRLGQGNEAFF.